The T cell receptor beta chain under discussion was sequenced for a study of CD4 T cells in relation to SARS-CoV-2 and coronaviruses. Overall study context: ViraFEST: approximately 10-day antigen culture of PBMCs, then TCR beta CDR3 sequencing. Notes on the study in general: No donor gave both pre-pandemic and post-infection samples.

Regarding this clone: Antigen specificity is unknown.

The method was immunoSEQ multiplex PCR; TCRdb's version includes in-frame clones alone and lacks a portion of them. Of 30,000 to 45,000 clones detected, 77% appear once; the ten largest clones hold less than 3.5%. Germline trimming cut 1 base from V and 0 bases from J; bases unmatched to any gene: 3. Germline lookup yields CDR1 SGHVS and CDR2 FNYEAQ. This CDR3 has 16 residues. The receptor's source is an adult with COVID-19. The J gene is TRBJ2-3, the V gene TRBV7-6; 8 nucleotides match TRBD1. Sequencing used memory CD4+ T cells from PBMCs, cultured in vitro. The DNA of the CDR3 is TGTGCCAGCAGCTTAGGGACAGGGCAAAGCACAGATACGCAGTATTTT. It specifies CASSLGTGQSTDTQYF.